This T cell receptor beta chain was recorded in a study of blood T cell repertoires in COVID-19. Study in general: COVID-19 samples from acute and convalescent phases originated in the United States, Italy and Spain. T cells, B-cell-depleted T cells, or PBMCs supplied cDNA or gDNA.

In the original workflow: Estimates of nucleated cell counts were drawn from the amplification of reference gene primers. Clones were sequenced by immunoSEQ multiplex PCR, and TCRdb holds only the in-frame ones, with some missing. V, J and clone size derive from that table, while D and trimming were established from the DNA sequence. The table records fewer than 350,000 clones, around 81% of them present only once. V was clipped by 7 bases and J by 1 base, with 7 bases between them. Germline V lookup: CDR1 SNHLY, CDR2 FYNNEI. This CDR3 is built from 12 residues. The rearrangement joins TRBV2 to TRBJ1-1; D call uncertain. Sequencing was done on a sample of peripheral blood. The source of this sequence is a woman aged 60-75 years with active or convalescent COVID-19. The CDR3 here is CASNRGNTEAFF. The CDR3 DNA sequence: TGTGCCAGCAATCGAGGGAACACTGAAGCTTTCTTT.